The present T cell receptor beta chain was sequenced within a study of T cell responses to AZD1222 COVID-19 vaccine. Second-dose timings of about 4 or about 12 weeks were pooled. The table came from immunoSEQ multiplex PCR; TCRdb's copy has only in-frame clones and leaves some out. The sample lists about 140,000 clones, about nine tenths occurring once. This CDR3 is built from 18 residues. Germline V lookup: CDR1 SGHTA, CDR2 FQGNSA. With V trimmed by 5 bases and J by 10 bases, 16 bases remained unmatched. The rearrangement joins TRBV7-2 to TRBJ2-3; 15 bases map to TRBD2. This receptor was obtained from an adult who received the AZD1222 COVID-19 vaccine. This sample comprised peripheral blood, obtained 28 days after the second AZD1222 dose. The CDR3 DNA reads TGTGCCAGCAGCCCCCGATTCGGGGGACTAGCGGGAGGTTCGGCGCAGTATTTT. This codes for CASSPRFGGLAGGSAQYF. The full variable domain, with the rest looked up from reference TRBV7-2 and TRBJ2-3, is GAGVSQSPSNKVTEKGKDVELRCDPISGHTALYWYRQSLGQGLEFLIYFQGNSAPDKSGLPSDRFSAERTGGSVSTLTIQRTQQEDSAVYLCASSPRFGGLAGGSAQYFGPGTRLTVL.